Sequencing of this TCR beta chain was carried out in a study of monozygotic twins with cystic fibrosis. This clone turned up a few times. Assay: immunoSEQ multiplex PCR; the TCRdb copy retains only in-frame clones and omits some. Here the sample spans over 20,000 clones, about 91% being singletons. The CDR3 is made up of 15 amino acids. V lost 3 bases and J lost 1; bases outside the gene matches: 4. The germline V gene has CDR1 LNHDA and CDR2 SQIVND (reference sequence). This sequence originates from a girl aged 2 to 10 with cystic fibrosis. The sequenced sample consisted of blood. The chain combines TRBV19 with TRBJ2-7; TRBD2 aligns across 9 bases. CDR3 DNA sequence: TGTGCCAGTAGTATGGGGCTAGCGGGATCCTACGAGCAGTACTTC. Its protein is CASSMGLAGSYEQYF.